This passage covers 7 T cell receptor beta chains from one sample sequenced in a study of OX40 agonist ivuxolimab in advanced cancers. Assay: immunoSEQ multiplex PCR; the TCRdb copy retains only in-frame clones and omits some. The sample shows about 120,000 clones, 75% to 90% of them seen only once. This sample comprised CD4+ or CD8+ T cells sorted from blood, obtained in a trial of the OX40 agonist ivuxolimab. These receptors were collected from an adult with an advanced solid tumor such as melanoma, head and neck, liver or kidney cancer.

This clone has only one observation. The chain recombines TRBV5-1 with TRBJ2-1, with 10 bases lining up with TRBD2. V trimming: 2 bases; J trimming: 3 bases; junction bases outside the gene matches: 2. The CDR3 runs to 15 residues. Germline assignment: CDR1 SGHRS and CDR2 YFSETQ. CDR3 DNA sequence: TGCGCCAGCAGCTTAGGACTAGCGGTCTACAATGAGCAGTTCTTC. Translating gives CASSLGLAVYNEQFF.

With regard to this clone: This same CDR3 is encoded by further DNA sequences in the sample. The CDR3 sequence: CAWSVGGGGSYEQYF. CDR3 DNA: TGTGCCTGGAGTGTTGGGGGAGGGGGCTCCTACGAGCAGTACTTC. This rearrangement joins TRBV30 to TRBJ2-7; D may be TRBD2 (7 bases). Trimming stripped 0 bases from V and 0 bases from J, with 12 bases between. Germline V CDR1 and CDR2: GTSNPN, SVGIG (reference sequence). The CDR3 is made up of 15 amino acids.

V gene TRBV19 combines with J gene TRBJ2-6; D could derive from TRBD1 or TRBD2 (5 bases each). V lost 6 bases and J 0 bases, leaving 15 bases between the germline ends. Germline CDR1 and CDR2: LNHDA and SQIVND (reference sequence). The CDR3 loop spans 17 amino acids. The CDR3 region is CASRNRDDSSGANVLTF. CDR3 coding DNA: TGTGCCAGTAGAAACCGGGACGACAGCTCTGGGGCCAACGTCCTGACTTTC.

The chain recombines TRBV5-1 with TRBJ1-4; 9 nucleotides match TRBD1. The CDR3 consists of 13 residues. Germline assignment: CDR1 SGHRS and CDR2 YFSETQ. After removal of 4 bases from V and 8 bases from J, the junction contained 3 bases not matched to a gene. The CDR3 DNA reads as TGCGCCAGCAGCGGGGGGACAGGGGAAAAACTGTTTTTT. Translation: CASSGGTGEKLFF.

This chain connects TRBV28 to TRBJ2-2; D perhaps matches TRBD1 (5 bases). Germline CDR1 MDHEN, CDR2 SYDVKM. This CDR3 contains 13 residues. Trimming took off 5 bases at V and 10 bases at J, with 14 bases between the two ends. The CDR3, as DNA: TGTGCCAGCAGTGGGGCCACAAATCTGGAGCTGTTTTTT. This sequence encodes CASSGATNLELFF.

The chain combines TRBV4-3 with TRBJ1-1; TRBD1 might be the D (5 bases). The germline gives CDR1 LGHNA, CDR2 YSLEER. The ends were cut back, 0 bases at V and 6 bases at J, with 8 bases in the middle. The CDR3 runs 13 residues. DNA of the CDR3: TGCGCCAGCAGCCAAGATTGGGGGGCTGAAGCTTTCTTT. Its protein product is CASSQDWGAEAFF.

This clone appeared once. The chain carries TRBV28 and TRBJ1-4; D is unresolved. Trimming took 3 bases from V and 8 from J, leaving 7 bases between them. The germline CDR1 and CDR2 sequences are MDHEN and SYDVKM. This CDR3 spans 12 amino acids. CDR3 bases: TGTGCCAGCAGTTTTAGGTTGGAAAAACTGTTTTTT. The encoded protein is CASSFRLEKLFF.